The 29 T cell receptor beta chains reported below all come from one sample, sequenced in a study of cytomegalovirus exposure and HLA in healthy donors. Primers: 60 Vbeta forward and 13 Jbeta reverse. Assay: immunoSEQ multiplex PCR; the TCRdb copy retains only in-frame clones and omits some. The sample lists fewer than 200,000 clones; approximately 72% were seen once. Sequencing was done on a sample of PBMCs. These receptors all stem from a female donor in good health and CMV-seronegative.

For the CDR3, the DNA is TGTGCCAGCAGCCGCGGACTAGCGGGAGTAGCTGAGCAGTTCTTC. Its protein is CASSRGLAGVAEQFF. The rearrangement uses TRBV5-4 and TRBJ2-1; 13 nucleotides agree with TRBD2. The CDR3 has 15 amino acids. The junction had 7 bases not matched to a gene; V was cut back by 4 bases and J by 9 bases. Germline V gene lookup returns CDR1 SGHNT and CDR2 YYREEE (reference sequence).

This chain links TRBV7-9 with TRBJ2-4; TRBD2 aligns across 14 bases. Per the germline V gene, CDR1 is SEHNR and CDR2 is FQNEAQ (reference sequence). The CDR3 runs to 19 residues. After removal of 3 bases from V and 0 bases from J, the junction contained 7 bases not matched to a gene. CDR3 in amino acids: CASSFPGLAGAVAKNIQYF. The CDR3 coding sequence is TGTGCCAGCAGCTTCCCGGGACTAGCGGGAGCGGTAGCCAAAAACATTCAGTACTTC.

The chain employs TRBV2 and TRBJ2-7, with D uncertain. Between the trimmed V and J ends, which lost 2 bases and 3 bases, there was a span of 5 bases. Germline CDR1 reads SNHLY; CDR2 reads FYNNEI. The CDR3 extends over 12 amino acids. As DNA, the CDR3 is TGTGCCAGCAGTGAATCACACTACGAGCAGTACTTC. Protein product: CASSESHYEQYF.

The CDR3 DNA is TGTGCCAGCAGTCCCACAGGGGACCCCCATCAGCCCCAGCATTTT. The encoded protein is CASSPTGDPHQPQHF. V usage is TRBV27 and J usage is TRBJ1-5; 7 nucleotides match TRBD1. V dropped 5 bases and J dropped 5; count of bases not matched to a gene: 9. CDR1 is MNHEY, CDR2 SMNVEV, per germline (reference sequence). This CDR3 has 15 amino acids.

The chain joins TRBV9 to TRBJ2-3; 9 nucleotides match TRBD1. The CDR3 covers 15 residues. V shed 4 bases and J 3 bases; nucleotides not matched to a gene: 6. Germline lookup yields CDR1 SGDLS and CDR2 YYNGEE. Here the CDR3 reads CASSMTGGKTDTQYF. In DNA form, the CDR3 reads TGTGCCAGCAGCATGACAGGGGGAAAAACAGATACGCAGTATTTT. Supplemented by reference TRBV9 and TRBJ2-3, the full variable domain reads DSGVTQTPKHLITATGQRVTLRCSPRSGDLSVYWYQQSLDQGLQFLIQYYNGEERAKGNILERFSAQQFPDLHSELNLSSLELGDSALYFCASSMTGGKTDTQYFGPGTRLTVL.

The V call is TRBV11-2, the J call TRBJ1-3, with unresolved D. V dropped 1 base and J dropped 6 bases, with 7 bases sitting between them. Germline V gives CDR1 SGHAT, CDR2 FQNNGV. The CDR3 length is 13 residues. The CDR3 DNA is TGTGCCAGCAGCTTAGGAGGGCTAAACACCATATATTTT. Translation: CASSLGGLNTIYF.

CDR3: CASSSERGGSEQYF. The CDR3 coding sequence is TGTGCCAGCAGCTCCGAGCGGGGGGGCTCCGAGCAGTACTTC. The chain employs TRBV11-2 and TRBJ2-7; 10 bases are shared with TRBD2. This CDR3 is 14 amino acids long. The V gene's germline CDR1 is SGHAT and CDR2 FQNNGV. The ends lost 4 bases at V and 6 bases at J; junction bases unmatched: 6. Using reference TRBV11-2 and TRBJ2-7 for the parts outside the CDR3, the full variable domain is EAGVAQSPRYKIIEKRQSVAFWCNPISGHATLYWYQQILGQGPKLLIQFQNNGVVDDSQLPKDRFSAERLKGVDSTLKIQPAKLEDSAVYLCASSSERGGSEQYFGPGTRLTVT.

The chain joins TRBV14 to TRBJ2-3, with D perhaps TRBD1 (6 bases). Germline V lookup: CDR1 SGHDN, CDR2 FVKESK. The CDR3 loop spans 15 amino acids. V lost 4 bases, J lost 0 bases, and 11 bases lay in between. The CDR3 protein is CASSRQQGSTDTQYF. CDR3 DNA: TGTGCCAGCAGCCGGCAACAGGGTAGCACAGATACGCAGTATTTT.

This clone was counted a few times. The rearrangement uses TRBV7-6 and TRBJ2-3, with 9 positions matching TRBD1. Germline V gives CDR1 SGHVS, CDR2 FNYEAQ. V was clipped by 4 bases and J by 6 bases; unmatched bases: 8. CDR3 length: 15 amino acids. CDR3 loop: CASSSTGGRQDTQYF. The CDR3 region has the DNA TGTGCCAGCAGCTCCACAGGGGGCCGCCAGGATACGCAGTATTTT.

This clone appeared a few times. The chain couples TRBV7-9 to TRBJ1-3; D gene ambiguous. The V and J ends lost 1 base and 0 bases respectively, with 7 bases between them. The CDR3 covers 15 residues. Germline-derived CDR1 and CDR2 are SEHNR and FQNEAQ (reference sequence). This CDR3 is CASSLEAVSGNTIYF. The DNA of the CDR3 is TGTGCCAGCAGCTTAGAGGCGGTCTCTGGAAACACCATATATTTT.

This chain links TRBV7-9 with TRBJ2-7; 10 nucleotides line up with TRBD1. CDR1 is SEHNR and CDR2 is FQNEAQ in the germline V gene (reference sequence). Unmatched junction bases numbered 3, after V lost 1 base and J lost 6 bases. CDR3 length: 14 amino acids. CDR3 sequence reads: CASSLVGQGSEQYF. In DNA form, the CDR3 reads TGTGCCAGCAGCTTAGTGGGACAGGGGAGCGAGCAGTACTTC.

The chain couples TRBV7-2 to TRBJ2-6; 14 nucleotides align to TRBD2. The J segment lost 2 bases and the V segment lost 5 bases, leaving 5 bases of the junction unmatched. This CDR3 has 18 residues. Per the germline V gene, CDR1 is SGHTA and CDR2 is FQGNSA. CDR3: CASSPGGLAGAGANVLTF. The CDR3 DNA is TGTGCCAGCAGCCCTGGGGGACTAGCGGGAGCTGGGGCCAACGTCCTGACTTTC.

V is TRBV29-1 and J is TRBJ1-1; the match to TRBD1 covers 7 bases. The CDR3 is made up of 12 amino acids. With 6 bases clipped from V and 10 bases from J, the junction kept 11 bases outside the gene matches. Germline V CDR1 and CDR2: SQVTM, ANQGSEA. DNA for the CDR3: TGCAGCGTAGCTGACAGGGCGGGGGGAGCTTTCTTT. Amino acids: CSVADRAGGAFF.

This sequence joins TRBV4-1 and TRBJ2-1; TRBD2 aligns across 9 bases. Germline CDR1 reads MGHRA; CDR2 reads YSYEKL. This CDR3 comprises 18 residues. V gave up 0 bases and J gave up 4 bases; unmatched junction bases: 10. Written as DNA, the CDR3 is TGCGCCAGCAGCCAAGATTTAAGGAGCGGGAGGACGTACAATGAGCAGTTCTTC. Residues: CASSQDLRSGRTYNEQFF.

The rearrangement links TRBV2 to TRBJ1-1, with D perhaps matching TRBD1 (6 bases). The CDR3 consists of 13 residues. V dropped 6 bases and J dropped 3 bases, with 11 bases sitting between them. The V gene's germline CDR1 is SNHLY and CDR2 FYNNEI. CDR3 loop: CASSVDRHTEAFF. The CDR3 coding sequence is TGTGCCAGCAGCGTGGACAGACACACTGAAGCTTTCTTT.

The chain carries TRBV6-4 and TRBJ2-2; D is possibly TRBD1 (5 bases). This CDR3 region has 14 residues. In germline, CDR1 is MRHNA, CDR2 SNTAGT. The V and J ends lost 2 bases and 3 bases respectively, with 7 bases between them. CDR3: CASSDQTDTGELFF. The CDR3 DNA sequence: TGTGCCAGCAGTGACCAGACAGACACCGGGGAGCTGTTTTTT.

The chain uses TRBV7-9 and TRBJ2-1, with a possible D match to TRBD2 (5 bases). Deletions cut 5 bases from V and 8 bases from J, with 16 bases between. The CDR3 sequence is 14 residues long. Germline assignment: CDR1 SEHNR and CDR2 FQNEAQ (reference sequence). DNA for the CDR3: TGTGCCAGCAGCCGAGAAAACCTCGGGGATGAGCAGTTCTTC. Translated, it gives CASSRENLGDEQFF.

J is TRBJ2-1 and V is TRBV4-3; weak D call: TRBD2 (7 bases). V was shortened by 0 bases and J by 6 bases, with 12 bases between the two germline ends. The CDR3 runs 15 residues. Germline CDR1 LGHNA, CDR2 YSLEER. For the CDR3, the DNA is TGCGCCAGCAGCCAAGAGGGGGGGGGCTGCAATGAGCAGTTCTTC. It encodes CASSQEGGGCNEQFF.

The sample holds a few counts of this clone. This chain uses TRBV9 with TRBJ1-4; perhaps TRBD1 as D (5 bases). With 3 bases removed from V and 8 bases from J, the gap between germline ends came to 17 bases. This CDR3 spans 15 amino acids. In germline, CDR1 is SGDLS, CDR2 YYNGEE. CDR3 protein: CASSEGRGEGEKLFF. CDR3 sequence (DNA): TGTGCCAGCAGCGAGGGGCGGGGGGAAGGGGAAAAACTGTTTTTT.

The chain combines TRBV5-1 with TRBJ2-1; 9 bases are shared with TRBD1. V shed 4 bases, J shed 5 bases, and the junction held 7 bases outside the gene matches. The germline V gene encodes CDR1 SGHRS and CDR2 YFSETQ. This CDR3 is built from 15 residues. The CDR3 protein is CASSAGTGFDNEQFF. In DNA, the CDR3 is TGCGCCAGCAGCGCCGGGACAGGGTTCGACAATGAGCAGTTCTTC.

The CDR3 loop reads CASSPGWGGLGEQFF. The CDR3 coding sequence is TGCGCCAGCAGCCCCGGATGGGGGGGCCTGGGTGAGCAGTTCTTC. The V and J genes are TRBV10-2 and TRBJ2-1; D perhaps matches TRBD2 (7 bases). The CDR3 loop spans 15 amino acids. The V and J ends lost 6 bases and 9 bases respectively, with 21 bases between them. Germline values: CDR1 WSHSY, CDR2 SAAADI.

The rearrangement uses TRBV5-1 and TRBJ1-4; 12 bases match TRBD1. The germline gives CDR1 SGHRS, CDR2 YFSETQ. The CDR3 is made up of 16 amino acids. J lost 7 bases, V lost 4 bases, and 8 bases had no gene match. The CDR3: CASSLKGQGAGEKLFF. The CDR3 DNA is TGCGCCAGCAGCCTCAAGGGACAGGGGGCCGGTGAAAAACTGTTTTTT.

The chain links TRBV7-9 to TRBJ2-7; 7 bases agree with TRBD1. CDR1 is SEHNR, CDR2 FQNEAQ, per germline (reference sequence). V lost 4 bases to trimming and J lost 6 bases; unmatched junction nucleotides: 9. There are 14 residues in the CDR3. This CDR3 reads CASSSTGDLVEQYF. CDR3 sequence (DNA): TGTGCCAGCAGCTCAACAGGGGATTTGGTCGAGCAGTACTTC.

This chain uses TRBV9 with TRBJ1-1; D possibly corresponds to TRBD1 (5 bases). Germline CDR1 reads SGDLS; CDR2 reads YYNGEE. The ends were cut back, 4 bases at V and 5 bases at J, with 12 bases in the middle. The CDR3 loop spans 13 amino acids. CDR3 DNA sequence: TGTGCCAGCAGCCGTAAGGGGCTGACTGAAGCTTTCTTT. Protein sequence: CASSRKGLTEAFF.

The J gene is TRBJ1-1, the V gene TRBV6-1; perhaps TRBD1 as D (5 bases). The CDR3 consists of 14 residues. V lost 5 bases to trimming and J lost 5 bases, with 15 bases between them. In germline, CDR1 is MNHNS, CDR2 SASEGT. The DNA of the CDR3 is TGTGCCAGCAGTTTAGCCAGGGTACAAACTGAAGCTTTCTTT. Its translation: CASSLARVQTEAFF.

This sequence joins TRBV30 and TRBJ2-5; 7 nucleotides match TRBD2. Germline V gives CDR1 GTSNPN, CDR2 SVGIG (reference sequence). This CDR3 is built from 14 residues. With 2 bases clipped from V and 4 bases from J, the junction kept 7 bases outside the gene matches. CDR3 amino acids: CAWSNGAGVETQYF. CDR3 DNA sequence: TGTGCCTGGAGTAATGGGGCGGGAGTAGAGACCCAGTACTTC.

This clone came up once. The J gene is TRBJ2-3, the V gene TRBV6-1; D is unresolved. V was shortened by 6 bases and J by 2 bases, with 12 bases between the two germline ends. CDR3 size: 14 residues. The germline gives CDR1 MNHNS, CDR2 SASEGT. CDR3 nucleotides: TGTGCCAGCAGGAGGCGGCGGAACACAGATACGCAGTATTTT. Its translation: CASRRRRNTDTQYF.

The chain employs TRBV28 and TRBJ1-3; D gene ambiguous. In germline, CDR1 is MDHEN, CDR2 SYDVKM. This CDR3 is built from 12 residues. Trimming left V 1 base short and J 8 bases short, with 6 bases between. CDR3 in DNA: TGTGCCAGCAGTTTATCGCGAGACACCATATATTTT. This gives the protein CASSLSRDTIYF.

The genes are TRBV6-1 and TRBJ2-5; possibly TRBD2 for D (6 bases). The V end was cut by 6 bases, the J end by 1 base, with 9 bases between. Per the germline V gene, CDR1 is MNHNS and CDR2 is SASEGT. CDR3 length: 13 amino acids. CDR3 residues: CASRRTTQETQYF. The DNA of the CDR3 is TGTGCCAGCAGGAGGACTACCCAAGAGACCCAGTACTTC.